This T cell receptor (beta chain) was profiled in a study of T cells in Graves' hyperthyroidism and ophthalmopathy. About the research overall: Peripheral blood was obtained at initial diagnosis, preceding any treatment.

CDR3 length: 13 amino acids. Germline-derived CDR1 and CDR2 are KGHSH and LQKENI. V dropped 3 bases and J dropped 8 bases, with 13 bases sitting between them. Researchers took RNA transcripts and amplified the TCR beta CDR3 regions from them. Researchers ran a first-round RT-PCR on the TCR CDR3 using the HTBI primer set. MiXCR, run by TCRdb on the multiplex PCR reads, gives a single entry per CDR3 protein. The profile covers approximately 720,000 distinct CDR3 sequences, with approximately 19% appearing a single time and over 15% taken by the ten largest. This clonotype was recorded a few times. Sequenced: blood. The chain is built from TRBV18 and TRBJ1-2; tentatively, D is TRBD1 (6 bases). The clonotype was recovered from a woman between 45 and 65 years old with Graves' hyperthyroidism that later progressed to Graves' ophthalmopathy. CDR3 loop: CASSPSGHPGYTF. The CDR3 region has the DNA TGTGCCAGCTCACCCTCGGGACACCCCGGCTACACCTTC.